This record covers a single TCR beta chain. RNA was extracted and reverse transcribed into cDNA as the sequencing template. The repertoire was sequenced with immunoSEQ multiplex PCR; TCRdb's copy has only in-frame clones and lacks some. The sample lists about 120,000 clones, about 50% occurring once. The CDR3 consists of 15 residues. The ends were cut back, 0 bases at V and 5 bases at J, with 14 bases in the middle. Germline V gene sequence: CDR1 SGDLS, CDR2 YYNGEE. These data are taken from a study of CD8+ T cells in alopecia areata. Treatment specified: oral pan-JAK inhibitor, 5-10 mg twice daily. The chain combines TRBV9 with TRBJ2-5; D may be TRBD1 (5 bases). The sequence derives from a human donor with alopecia areata. The sequencing used CD4+ T cells sorted from blood, collected at week 4, from a patient treated with tofacitinib. CDR3 amino acids: CASSVGAGSVETQYF. The CDR3 nucleotides read TGTGCCAGCAGCGTAGGGGCAGGGTCGGTTGAGACCCAGTACTTC.